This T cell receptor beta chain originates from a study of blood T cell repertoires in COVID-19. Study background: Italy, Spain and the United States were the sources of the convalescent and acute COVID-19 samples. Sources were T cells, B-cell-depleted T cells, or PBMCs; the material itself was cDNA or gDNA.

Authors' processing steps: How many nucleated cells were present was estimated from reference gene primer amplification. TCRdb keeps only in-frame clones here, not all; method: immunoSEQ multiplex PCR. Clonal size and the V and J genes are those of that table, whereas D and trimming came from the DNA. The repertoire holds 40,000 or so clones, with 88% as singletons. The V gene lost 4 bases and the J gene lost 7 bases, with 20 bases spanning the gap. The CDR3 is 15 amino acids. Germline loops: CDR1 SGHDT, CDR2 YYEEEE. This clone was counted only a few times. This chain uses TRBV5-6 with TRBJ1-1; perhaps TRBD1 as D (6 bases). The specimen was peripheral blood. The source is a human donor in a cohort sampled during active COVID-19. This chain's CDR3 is CASSPWDPSRGEAFF. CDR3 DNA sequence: TGTGCCAGCAGCCCTTGGGACCCCTCCAGGGGTGAAGCTTTCTTT.